What follows are 27 T cell receptor beta chains derived from one specimen sequenced in a study of cytomegalovirus exposure and HLA in healthy donors. The PCR ran on 60 Vbeta and 13 Jbeta primers. Data came from immunoSEQ multiplex PCR; TCRdb stores just in-frame clones and leaves some out. The sample shows roughly 110,000 clones, around 80% of them seen only once. Sequencing was carried out using PBMCs. The receptors stem from a man aged 55-75 years in good health and CMV-seronegative.

This sequence joins TRBV10-3 and TRBJ1-1, with D possibly matching TRBD1 (6 bases). The CDR3 sequence is 13 residues long. The V gene lost 7 bases and the J gene lost 4 bases, with 13 bases spanning the gap. Germline V gene sequence: CDR1 ENHRY, CDR2 SYGVKD. In nucleotides, the CDR3 is TGTGCCATCACGGATCAGGGGTTCACTGAAGCTTTCTTT. It codes for CAITDQGFTEAFF.

The V call is TRBV10-3, the J call TRBJ1-2; D remains ambiguous. The CDR3 consists of 13 residues. Germline V gene lookup returns CDR1 ENHRY and CDR2 SYGVKD. The V end lost 5 bases, the J end lost 4 bases, and 11 bases lay between the germline ends. The CDR3 DNA is TGTGCCATCAGTCTCGACGGAGTCTATGGCTACACCTTC. It specifies CAISLDGVYGYTF.

The V and J genes are TRBV6-1 and TRBJ1-4, with D unclear. The CDR3 length is 13 residues. CDR1 is MNHNS and CDR2 is SASEGT in the germline V gene. The ends were cut back, 6 bases at V and 4 bases at J, with 9 bases in the middle. The DNA of the CDR3 is TGTGCCAGCAGCGGAGGGCATAATGAAAAACTGTTTTTT. Translation: CASSGGHNEKLFF.

The V gene is TRBV19, the J gene TRBJ1-1; 11 bases align to TRBD1. The CDR3 is 14 amino acids. Per the germline V gene, CDR1 is LNHDA and CDR2 is SQIVND (reference sequence). V lost 4 bases, J lost 3 bases, and 1 base stayed unmatched. The CDR3 loop reads CASSRGQGDTEAFF. The CDR3 DNA reads TGTGCCAGTAGTAGGGGACAGGGGGACACTGAAGCTTTCTTT.

J is TRBJ1-2 and V is TRBV19; 12 positions agree with TRBD1. J gave up 6 bases and V 5 bases, and 7 bases lay outside the gene matches. Germline V gene sequence: CDR1 LNHDA, CDR2 SQIVND (reference sequence). The CDR3 has 15 residues. The CDR3, as DNA: TGTGCCAGTAGTTTTGGGACAGGGGGCGCGAATGGCTACACCTTC. This sequence encodes CASSFGTGGANGYTF.

The gene calls are TRBV6-6 and TRBJ1-4; the D gene is possibly TRBD1 (6 bases). Trimming took off 1 base at V and 7 bases at J, with 16 bases between the two ends. Germline V gene data show CDR1 as MNHNY and CDR2 as SVGAGI (reference sequence). The CDR3 is 16 residues long. As DNA, the CDR3 is TGTGCCAGCAGTTACTATGAATTGAGGGGGGGTGAAAAACTGTTTTTT. Residues: CASSYYELRGGEKLFF.

The rearrangement uses TRBV4-3 and TRBJ2-7; 10 positions agree with TRBD2. Per germline, CDR1 LGHNA and CDR2 YSLEER. Trimming at V came to 4 bases and at J to 7 bases, leaving 10 bases not matched to a gene. The CDR3 has 15 residues. The CDR3 loop reads CASSLRTSGSREQYF. DNA of the CDR3: TGCGCCAGCAGCCTCCGGACTAGCGGTTCGCGGGAGCAGTACTTC.

The gene calls are TRBV6-4 and TRBJ2-3; no definite D call. CDR1 MRHNA and CDR2 SNTAGT come from the germline V gene. The V end was cut by 0 bases, the J end by 8 bases, with 9 bases between. The CDR3 covers 13 residues. The CDR3 loop reads CASSDSILATQYF. CDR3 nucleotide sequence: TGTGCCAGCAGTGACTCGATACTTGCTACGCAGTATTTT.

The CDR3 DNA follows: TGTGCCAGCAGCCAAGAAGGGACAGGGGCCTATGGCTACACCTTC. It yields the protein CASSQEGTGAYGYTF. The rearrangement links TRBV4-2 to TRBJ1-2, with TRBD1 matching over 10 bases. With V trimmed by 0 bases and J by 4 bases, 2 bases remained unmatched. Germline V gene sequence: CDR1 LGHNA, CDR2 YNFKEQ. The length of the CDR3 is 15 residues.

V usage is TRBV12-5 and J usage is TRBJ1-3; D remains unclear. CDR1 is LGHNT and CDR2 is FRNRAP in the germline V gene. CDR3 length: 14 amino acids. With 2 bases removed from V and 0 bases from J, the gap between germline ends came to 5 bases. This CDR3 is CASGLPLSGNTIYF. In DNA form, the CDR3 reads TGTGCTAGTGGTTTGCCCCTCTCTGGAAACACCATATATTTT.

The chain's CDR3 is CASSSFAGVAETQYF. The CDR3, as DNA: TGTGCCAGCAGCTCGTTCGCGGGGGTGGCGGAGACCCAGTACTTC. The rearrangement links TRBV7-9 to TRBJ2-5, with 7 bases matching TRBD2. The CDR3 is made up of 15 amino acids. The V segment lost 4 bases and the J segment 5 bases; nucleotides outside the gene matches: 10. Germline-derived CDR1 and CDR2 are SEHNR and FQNEAQ (reference sequence).

The chain couples TRBV7-2 to TRBJ1-1, with unresolved D. Germline CDR1 is SGHTA and CDR2 is FQGNSA. The CDR3 sequence is 15 residues long. The V end was cut by 1 base, the J end by 5 bases, with 14 bases between. The CDR3 sequence: CASSLDGKGETEAFF. CDR3 sequence (DNA): TGTGCCAGCAGCTTAGACGGGAAGGGAGAAACTGAAGCTTTCTTT.

The chain combines TRBV4-3 with TRBJ1-1; TRBD1 agrees at 9 bases. The CDR3 is 16 amino acids. From germline, CDR1 is LGHNA and CDR2 YSLEER. Unmatched junction bases numbered 7, after V lost 0 bases and J lost 5 bases. Here the CDR3 reads CASSQDSGQGWTEAFF. CDR3 coding DNA: TGCGCCAGCAGCCAAGATTCGGGACAGGGATGGACTGAAGCTTTCTTT.

The chain employs TRBV5-1 and TRBJ1-3, with unresolved D. Trimming left V 0 bases short and J 0 bases short, with 4 bases between. The CDR3 is 14 residues long. Germline loops: CDR1 SGHRS, CDR2 YFSETQ. In DNA form, the CDR3 reads TGCGCCAGCAGCTTGGGTAACTCTGGAAACACCATATATTTT. Protein sequence: CASSLGNSGNTIYF.

The genes are TRBV6-5 and TRBJ1-2; TRBD1 agrees at 11 bases. The CDR3 sequence is 15 residues long. Trimming cost V 6 bases and J 1 base; bases outside gene matches: 4. The germline V gene encodes CDR1 MNHEY and CDR2 SVGAGI. This CDR3 is CASSLDRGLNYGYTF. For the CDR3, the DNA is TGTGCCAGCAGCCTGGACAGGGGGCTTAACTATGGCTACACCTTC.

The rearrangement joins TRBV6-5 to TRBJ2-1; 10 nucleotides agree with TRBD1. Germline loops: CDR1 MNHEY, CDR2 SVGAGI. Trimming cost V 2 bases and J 9 bases; bases outside gene matches: 7. This CDR3 is built from 15 residues. CDR3 region: CASSYDRGRSGEQFF. As DNA, the CDR3 is TGTGCCAGCAGTTACGACAGGGGGCGTAGTGGTGAGCAGTTCTTC.

V gene TRBV10-3 combines with J gene TRBJ1-2; TRBD1 matches at 7 bases. This CDR3 contains 14 residues. Trimming took 4 bases from V and 2 from J; bases not matched to a gene: 4. Germline loops: CDR1 ENHRY, CDR2 SYGVKD. This chain's CDR3 is CAISVLDRNYGYTF. The CDR3 bases are TGTGCCATCAGTGTCCTGGACAGGAACTATGGCTACACCTTC.

This clone has only one observation. This chain connects TRBV19 to TRBJ1-1, with D maybe TRBD1 (5 bases). CDR3 length: 13 residues. Trimming stripped 4 bases from V and 9 bases from J, with 15 bases between. Looked up from germline, CDR1 is LNHDA and CDR2 is SQIVND (reference sequence). CDR3 bases: TGTGCCAGTAGTAATACCGGGGGGACTAAAGCTTTCTTT. This codes for CASSNTGGTKAFF.

V usage is TRBV30 and J usage is TRBJ1-3; D is uncertain. V was trimmed by 1 base and J by 0 bases, leaving 7 bases between them. The CDR3 length is 14 residues. The germline V gene has CDR1 GTSNPN and CDR2 SVGIG (reference sequence). As DNA, the CDR3 is TGTGCCTGGAGTGCAGTAAGCTCTGGAAACACCATATATTTT. Protein product: CAWSAVSSGNTIYF.

CDR3 sequence: CASKLAGGAATQYF. The CDR3 DNA follows: TGTGCCAGTAAACTAGCGGGGGGGGCCGCTACGCAGTATTTT. V usage is TRBV19 and J usage is TRBJ2-3; TRBD2 agrees at 13 bases. The CDR3 contains 14 residues. V gave up 7 bases and J gave up 8 bases; unmatched junction bases: 6. Germline V CDR1 and CDR2: LNHDA, SQIVND (reference sequence).

The chain recombines TRBV10-3 with TRBJ1-2; 7 bases fit TRBD1. The CDR3 has 12 amino acids. CDR1 is ENHRY, CDR2 SYGVKD, per germline. V trimming: 2 bases; J trimming: 11 bases; junction bases outside the gene matches: 5. The chain's CDR3 is CAISETNRGYTF. The CDR3 bases are TGTGCCATCAGTGAGACTAACAGGGGTTACACCTTC.

The chain is built from TRBV4-2 and TRBJ2-2, with TRBD2 identical over 11 bases. CDR1 is LGHNA, CDR2 YNFKEQ, per germline. This CDR3 has 21 amino acids. V was clipped by 4 bases and J by 2 bases; unmatched bases: 18. The CDR3 DNA reads as TGTGCCAGCAGCCGGTCACTTAGCGGGGGGGCCGCGAATGCTAACACCGGGGAGCTGTTTTTT. Amino acids: CASSRSLSGGAANANTGELFF.

This chain links TRBV5-6 with TRBJ2-7, with TRBD1 matching over 9 bases. The CDR3 extends over 17 amino acids. J gave up 1 base and V 5 bases, and 13 bases lay outside the gene matches. Germline CDR1 SGHDT, CDR2 YYEEEE. CDR3 loop: CASRAFATGGTSYEQYV. The CDR3 DNA follows: TGTGCCAGCAGGGCCTTCGCTACAGGGGGCACATCCTACGAGCAGTACGTC.

The CDR3 loop is CASSYRDRGRQDTQYF. The DNA for the CDR3 is TGTGCCAGCAGCTACCGGGACAGGGGGCGTCAAGATACGCAGTATTTT. V gene TRBV5-4 combines with J gene TRBJ2-3, with TRBD1 matching 12 bases. CDR3 length: 16 amino acids. Germline V CDR1 and CDR2: SGHNT, YYREEE (reference sequence). The ends lost 3 bases at V and 5 bases at J; junction bases unmatched: 7. Together with reference TRBV5-4 and TRBJ2-3, the CDR3 gives the full variable domain: ETGVTQSPTHLIKTRGQQVTLRCSSQSGHNTVSWYQQALGQGPQFIFQYYREEENGRGNFPPRFSGLQFPNYSSELNVNALELDDSALYLCASSYRDRGRQDTQYFGPGTRLTVL.

J is TRBJ2-5 and V is TRBV2; TRBD2 aligns across 14 bases. The CDR3 is 15 amino acids. The germline V gene encodes CDR1 SNHLY and CDR2 FYNNEI. V trimming: 6 bases; J trimming: 6 bases; junction bases outside the gene matches: 6. The CDR3 is CASRPRTSGGQTQYF. CDR3 nucleotide sequence: TGTGCCAGCAGACCTAGGACTAGCGGGGGGCAGACCCAGTACTTC.

This clone was observed at least ten times. The genes are TRBV25-1 and TRBJ2-5; 7 bases are a match to TRBD2. The CDR3 loop spans 15 amino acids. The germline gives CDR1 MGHDK, CDR2 SYGVNS. With 4 bases clipped from V and 2 bases from J, the junction kept 7 bases outside the gene matches. CDR3 nucleotides: TGTGCCAGCAGTGGGTCCCTAGCGGTTCAAGAGACCCAGTACTTC. This translates into CASSGSLAVQETQYF.

This sequence joins TRBV18 and TRBJ1-2, with a possible D match to TRBD1 (6 bases). This CDR3 is built from 14 residues. V was cut by 3 bases and J by 3 bases, with 11 bases left in between. Germline lookup yields CDR1 KGHSH and CDR2 LQKENI. DNA of the CDR3: TGTGCCAGCTCACCCACAGGGTCGGACTATGGCTACACCTTC. This gives the protein CASSPTGSDYGYTF.